A single sample is the source of the 23 T cell receptor beta chains below, sequenced in a study of beta chain features in type 1 diabetes. Study findings and constraints: TCRB CDR3 length was moderately but significantly reduced in all four CD4+ subsets of Type 1 diabetes patients.

These TCRs' antigens remain unknown. Isolated RNA was reverse transcribed in full, so expressed TCRB transcripts were sequenced. Some clones are missing from TCRdb's copy, which holds only in-frame ones; the method was immunoSEQ multiplex PCR. The sample lists roughly 250,000 clones, around 21% occurring once. Sample: naive CD4+ T cells from blood. These receptors came from a woman aged 40 to 49 with type 1 diabetes.

Here the CDR3 DNA reads TGCGCCAGCAGCTTGAGCCGTTACTACGAGCAGTACTTC. Residues: CASSLSRYYEQYF. This chain connects TRBV5-1 to TRBJ2-7; unclear D gene. Germline lookup yields CDR1 SGHRS and CDR2 YFSETQ. There are 13 residues in the CDR3. Trimming removed 1 base at V and 3 bases at J, with 8 bases between. The full variable domain, completed using reference TRBV5-1 and TRBJ2-7, is KAGVTQTPRYLIKTRGQQVTLSCSPISGHRSVSWYQQTPGQGLQFLFEYFSETQRNKGNFPGRFSGRQFSNSRSEMNVSTLELGDSALYLCASSLSRYYEQYFGPGTRLTVT.

CDR3 DNA: TGTGCCAGCAGTGATACAGGGTCCTATGGCTACACCTTC. This translates into CASSDTGSYGYTF. The chain employs TRBV9 and TRBJ1-2, with a possible D match to TRBD1 (6 bases). This CDR3 region has 13 residues. Trimming pared 5 bases from V and 4 bases from J, leaving 12 bases between. Germline V gives CDR1 SGDLS, CDR2 YYNGEE.

The chain combines TRBV5-1 with TRBJ1-1; a possible D gene is TRBD1 (5 bases). Germline V gene lookup returns CDR1 SGHRS and CDR2 YFSETQ. The CDR3 extends over 15 amino acids. With 3 bases removed from V and 1 base from J, the gap between germline ends came to 13 bases. The CDR3: CASSSQGSSNTEAFF. As DNA, the CDR3 is TGCGCCAGCAGCTCCCAGGGATCCTCGAACACTGAAGCTTTCTTT.

This chain connects TRBV7-3 to TRBJ2-1; D gene unclear. CDR1 is SGHTA and CDR2 is FQGTGA in the germline V gene. V lost 1 base to trimming and J lost 4 bases, with 5 bases between them. The CDR3 sequence is 13 residues long. CDR3 nucleotide sequence: TGTGCCAGCAGCTTAAGAGCATACAATGAGCAGTTCTTC. This encodes CASSLRAYNEQFF.

The J gene is TRBJ2-5, the V gene TRBV19; TRBD1 agrees at 8 bases. J gave up 5 bases and V 7 bases, and 9 bases lay outside the gene matches. CDR1 is LNHDA and CDR2 is SQIVND in the germline V gene (reference sequence). CDR3 length: 14 residues. In DNA, the CDR3 is TGTGCCAGTAATCGGGCAGGGGGCATCGAGACCCAGTACTTC. Its translation is CASNRAGGIETQYF.

This clone was detected only a few times. The chain links TRBV2 to TRBJ2-5, with D maybe TRBD1 (6 bases). CDR1 and CDR2 (germline): SNHLY, FYNNEI. The CDR3 is made up of 13 amino acids. V was cut by 1 base and J by 5 bases, with 8 bases left in between. The CDR3 DNA reads as TGTGCCAGCAGTGAAGTTAGGGGGGAGACCCAGTACTTC. Encoded protein: CASSEVRGETQYF.

This clone was seen a few times. Other DNA variants within this sample encode the same CDR3. The chain joins TRBV20-1 to TRBJ1-5; D ambiguous. CDR3 size: 11 residues. Trimming took off 6 bases at V and 2 bases at J, with 5 bases between the two ends. Germline CDR1 reads DFQATT; CDR2 reads SNEGSKA (reference sequence). CDR3 sequence: CSASRNQPQHF. The CDR3 coding sequence is TGCAGTGCGAGCCGCAATCAGCCCCAGCATTTT.

The chain has TRBV18 and TRBJ2-7; 13 bases fit TRBD2. CDR3 length: 15 amino acids. Germline-derived CDR1 and CDR2 are KGHSH and LQKENI. V trimming: 6 bases; J trimming: 5 bases; junction bases outside the gene matches: 7. The CDR3 reads CASSVGTSGDHEQYF. In nucleotides, the CDR3 is TGTGCCAGCTCCGTCGGGACTAGCGGGGACCACGAGCAGTACTTC.

The chain links TRBV9 to TRBJ1-6; 7 nucleotides align to TRBD1. Losses at the gene ends were 0 bases for V and 0 bases for J; bases not matched to a gene: 6. The V gene's germline CDR1 is SGDLS and CDR2 YYNGEE. This CDR3 contains 18 residues. The CDR3 DNA sequence: TGTGCCAGCAGCGTAGACGACAGGGAAGCCTCCTATAATTCACCCCTCCACTTT. It is translated as CASSVDDREASYNSPLHF.

This clone was picked up a small number of times. The chain combines TRBV6-5 with TRBJ2-7; TRBD1 is a possible D gene (6 bases). The CDR3 is 15 amino acids. Deletions cut 0 bases from V and 5 bases from J, with 14 bases between. Germline assignment: CDR1 MNHEY and CDR2 SVGAGI. CDR3 amino acids: CASSYSSGVWDEQYF. The CDR3 DNA sequence: TGTGCCAGCAGTTACTCATCAGGGGTTTGGGACGAGCAGTACTTC.

The CDR3 nucleotides read TGTGCCAGTTCCTTCAGGGAAAACATTCAGTACTTC. Its protein is CASSFRENIQYF. The chain links TRBV19 to TRBJ2-4, with a possible D match to TRBD1 (5 bases). The CDR3 covers 12 residues. The V gene's germline CDR1 is LNHDA and CDR2 SQIVND (reference sequence). Trimming shortened V by 8 bases and J by 5 bases, and 10 bases separated the two germline ends. Supplemented by reference TRBV19 and TRBJ2-4, the full variable domain reads DGGITQSPKYLFRKEGQNVTLSCEQNLNHDAMYWYRQDPGQGLRLIYYSQIVNDFQKGDIAEGYSVSREKKESFPLTVTSAQKNPTAFYLCASSFRENIQYFGAGTRLSVL.

This clone was picked up a small number of times. The rearrangement uses TRBV4-2 and TRBJ2-6, with D unresolved. CDR3 length: 16 amino acids. The germline CDR1 and CDR2 sequences are LGHNA and YNFKEQ. Trimming shortened V by 4 bases and J by 0 bases, and 10 bases separated the two germline ends. CDR3 residues: CASSRASHSGANVLTF. In nucleotides, the CDR3 is TGTGCCAGCAGCCGGGCCAGCCACTCTGGGGCCAACGTCCTGACTTTC.

The table lists this clone with a few counts. The rearrangement joins TRBV7-9 to TRBJ1-1; no clear D. The germline V gene has CDR1 SEHNR and CDR2 FQNEAQ (reference sequence). V lost 11 bases to trimming and J lost 0 bases, with 10 bases between them. The CDR3 is 12 amino acids. CDR3 in DNA: TGTGCCGTCCCAGGCATGAACACTGAAGCTTTCTTT. This sequence encodes CAVPGMNTEAFF.

This chain uses TRBV29-1 with TRBJ2-3; 10 bases agree with TRBD2. Germline CDR1 SQVTM, CDR2 ANQGSEA. The CDR3 is made up of 14 amino acids. CDR3 in amino acids: CPRKREGLTDTQYF. In DNA form, the CDR3 reads TGCCCCCGAAAGCGGGAGGGTTTAACGGATACGCAGTATTTT.

In its sample, this clone was seen a few times. The chain employs TRBV20-1 and TRBJ2-4, with D possibly TRBD2 on 6 matching bases. Between the trimmed V and J ends, which lost 7 bases and 6 bases, there was a span of 10 bases. The CDR3 contains 11 residues. The germline gives CDR1 DFQATT, CDR2 SNEGSKA (reference sequence). The CDR3 coding sequence is TGCAGTGGGGGGGACGGAAACATTCAGTACTTC. As protein: CSGGDGNIQYF.

Only a few counts were recorded for this clone. This chain links TRBV9 with TRBJ1-5; D unresolved. Germline V gene lookup returns CDR1 SGDLS and CDR2 YYNGEE. V was pared by 3 bases and J by 4 bases, with 8 bases between. CDR3 length: 13 amino acids. CDR3 in amino acids: CASSAEVNQPQHF. In nucleotides, the CDR3 is TGTGCCAGCAGCGCCGAGGTAAATCAGCCCCAGCATTTT. The whole variable domain, filled in from reference TRBV9 and TRBJ1-5, reads DSGVTQTPKHLITATGQRVTLRCSPRSGDLSVYWYQQSLDQGLQFLIQYYNGEERAKGNILERFSAQQFPDLHSELNLSSLELGDSALYFCASSAEVNQPQHFGDGTRLSIL.

CDR3 nucleotides: TGTGCCAGTAGTTTAGCTTTGTCCTACGAGCAGTACTTC. It translates to CASSLALSYEQYF. The chain employs TRBV19 and TRBJ2-7; D gene unclear. V was trimmed by 5 bases and J by 1 base, leaving 9 bases between them. CDR3 length equals 13 residues. Germline CDR1 and CDR2: LNHDA and SQIVND (reference sequence).

The chain joins TRBV10-3 to TRBJ2-1; D not resolved. Trimming left V 5 bases short and J 10 bases short, with 12 bases between. The CDR3 spans 12 residues. Germline V gene sequence: CDR1 ENHRY, CDR2 SYGVKD. CDR3 nucleotides: TGTGCCATCAGTCTTCGTCCGGAGGAGCAGTTCTTC. Encoded protein: CAISLRPEEQFF.

The rearrangement uses TRBV28 and TRBJ2-1; D not certain. V was clipped by 1 base and J by 7 bases, with 5 bases between them. There are 12 residues in the CDR3. Looked up from germline, CDR1 is MDHEN and CDR2 is SYDVKM. The CDR3 loop is CASSLFANEQFF. The DNA of the CDR3 is TGTGCCAGCAGTTTATTTGCGAATGAGCAGTTCTTC. Filled out from reference TRBV28 and TRBJ2-1, the complete variable domain reads DVKVTQSSRYLVKRTGEKVFLECVQDMDHENMFWYRQDPGLGLRLIYFSYDVKMKEKGDIPEGYSVSREKKERFSLILESASTNQTSMYLCASSLFANEQFFGPGTRLTVL.

This clone was found a few times. Other DNA variants within this sample encode the same CDR3. This rearrangement joins TRBV28 to TRBJ2-7, with TRBD1 matching over 8 bases. Germline CDR1 is MDHEN and CDR2 is SYDVKM. The CDR3 runs to 13 residues. The V and J ends lost 7 bases and 2 bases, in that order; junction bases with no gene match: 4. The CDR3 coding sequence is TGTGCCAGCAAAAGGACAGGGCCCTACGAGCAGTACTTC. As protein: CASKRTGPYEQYF.

This clone was counted between two and nine times. The gene calls are TRBV4-3 and TRBJ2-3; D is undetermined. This CDR3 has 13 residues. With 0 bases removed from V and 4 bases from J, the gap between germline ends came to 5 bases. Germline V gives CDR1 LGHNA, CDR2 YSLEER. CDR3 residues: CASSQDYSDTQYF. In DNA form, the CDR3 reads TGCGCCAGCAGCCAAGACTATTCAGATACGCAGTATTTT.

This chain connects TRBV18 to TRBJ2-3; no clear D gene. Trimming removed 6 bases at V and 4 bases at J, with 14 bases between. Germline V gives CDR1 KGHSH, CDR2 LQKENI. The CDR3 has 14 amino acids. The CDR3 DNA follows: TGTGCCAGCTCCCCCATCCGCGTTGCAGATACGCAGTATTTT. Protein: CASSPIRVADTQYF.

This clone was counted between two and nine times. The genes are TRBV9 and TRBJ1-1; TRBD1 aligns across 9 bases. With V trimmed by 3 bases and J by 4 bases, 10 bases remained unmatched. The CDR3 runs 16 residues. The V gene's germline CDR1 is SGDLS and CDR2 YYNGEE. CDR3 sequence reads: CASSEGTGFGSTEAFF. CDR3 DNA: TGTGCCAGCAGCGAAGGGACAGGGTTCGGGAGCACTGAAGCTTTCTTT.